A single sample is the source of the 7 T cell receptor beta chains below, sequenced in a study of response to subunit inactivated influenza vaccine. TCRdb recomputed calls from the RT-PCR reads with MiXCR, one row per CDR3 protein. This table holds 650,000 to 700,000 distinct CDR3 sequences, around a sixth found once. The source material was PBMCs from blood, sampled roughly 12 days after vaccination. These receptors came from a man aged 45-60 years who received an inactivated influenza vaccine.

J is TRBJ1-1 and V is TRBV12-3 or TRBV12-4; perhaps TRBD1 as D (5 bases). Trimming left V 7 bases short and J 4 bases short, with 19 bases between. The CDR3 is made up of 15 amino acids. The CDR3 DNA reads TGTGCCAGCAACCTAGTAGGACAACCGCGCACTGAAGCTTTCTTT. Translation: CASNLVGQPRTEAFF.

V usage is TRBV10-3 and J usage is TRBJ2-1; the match to TRBD1 covers 7 bases. Trimming cost V 9 bases and J 1 base; bases outside gene matches: 6. Germline V gene data show CDR1 as ENHRY and CDR2 as SYGVKD. This CDR3 contains 14 residues. CDR3: CAIQGPGSYNEQFF. The CDR3 DNA is TGTGCCATACAGGGGCCCGGGTCCTACAATGAGCAGTTCTTC.

This clonotype was observed a few times. The chain uses TRBV4-3 and TRBJ2-5; 11 bases line up with TRBD2. Germline trimming cut 1 base from V and 4 bases from J; bases unmatched to any gene: 5. This CDR3 is 16 amino acids long. Germline loops: CDR1 LGHNA, CDR2 YSLEER. CDR3 protein: CASSQGPSGGPETQYF. CDR3 DNA sequence: TGCGCCAGCAGCCAAGGTCCTAGCGGGGGGCCAGAGACCCAGTACTTC.

There are many counts of this clonotype. The CDR3 sequence: CASSQGTSYIQYF. Here the CDR3 DNA reads TGCGCCAGCAGCCAAGGGACGTCGTACATTCAGTACTTC. The gene calls are TRBV4-1 and TRBJ2-4, with D unresolved. This CDR3 has 13 residues. V was shortened by 1 base and J by 8 bases, with 9 bases between the two germline ends. Germline V gene sequence: CDR1 MGHRA, CDR2 YSYEKL.

This clonotype has just a few counts. The chain recombines TRBV28 with TRBJ2-7; 9 bases match TRBD1. The CDR3 has 14 residues. V was clipped by 5 bases and J by 2 bases; unmatched bases: 4. Germline V CDR1 and CDR2: MDHEN, SYDVKM. Written as DNA, the CDR3 is TGTGCCAGCAGTGGGACAGGGACAACCTACGAGCAGTACTTC. This gives the protein CASSGTGTTYEQYF.

The rearrangement links TRBV11-2 to TRBJ2-3, with 12 bases fitting TRBD2. The CDR3 has 20 residues. The germline V gene has CDR1 SGHAT and CDR2 FQNNGV. Trimming at V came to 2 bases and at J to 1 base, leaving 13 bases not matched to a gene. CDR3 region: CASSLYRWDLAGGRTDTQYF. As DNA, the CDR3 is TGTGCCAGCAGCTTATACCGTTGGGATCTAGCGGGAGGGCGCACAGATACGCAGTATTTT.

The sample holds a few counts of this clonotype. V gene TRBV20-1 combines with J gene TRBJ2-5, with 8 bases identical to TRBD2. Germline CDR1 is DFQATT and CDR2 is SNEGSKA (reference sequence). The ends lost 0 bases at V and 0 bases at J; junction bases unmatched: 6. The CDR3 runs 16 residues. The CDR3 DNA sequence: TGCAGTGCTAGAGATATGGAGCGGGGGTACCAAGAGACCCAGTACTTC. Encoded protein: CSARDMERGYQETQYF.